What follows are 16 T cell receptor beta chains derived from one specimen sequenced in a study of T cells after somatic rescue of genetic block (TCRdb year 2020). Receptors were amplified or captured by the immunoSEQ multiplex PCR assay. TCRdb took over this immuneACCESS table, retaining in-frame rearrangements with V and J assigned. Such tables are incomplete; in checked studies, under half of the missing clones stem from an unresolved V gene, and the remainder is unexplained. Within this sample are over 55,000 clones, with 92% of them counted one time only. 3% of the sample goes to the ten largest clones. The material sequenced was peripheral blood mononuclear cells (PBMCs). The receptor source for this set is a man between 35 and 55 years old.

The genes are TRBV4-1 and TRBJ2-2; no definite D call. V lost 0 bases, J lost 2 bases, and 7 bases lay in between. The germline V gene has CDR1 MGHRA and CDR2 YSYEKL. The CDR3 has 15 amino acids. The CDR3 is CASSQDSSNTGELFF. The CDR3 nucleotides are TGCGCCAGCAGCCAAGATAGTAGCAACACCGGGGAGCTGTTTTTT.

The CDR3 loop reads CASSGGQDVHEKLFF. The CDR3 region has the DNA TGTGCCAGCAGTGGTGGACAGGACGTACATGAAAAACTGTTTTTT. The chain uses TRBV28 and TRBJ1-4; 7 bases fit TRBD1. After removal of 5 bases from V and 6 bases from J, the junction contained 9 bases not matched to a gene. In germline, CDR1 is MDHEN, CDR2 SYDVKM. This CDR3 is 15 amino acids long.

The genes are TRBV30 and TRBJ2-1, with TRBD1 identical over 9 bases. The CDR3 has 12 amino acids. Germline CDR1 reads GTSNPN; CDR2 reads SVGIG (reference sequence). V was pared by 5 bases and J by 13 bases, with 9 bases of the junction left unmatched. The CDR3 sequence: CAWRHRDREQFF. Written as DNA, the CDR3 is TGTGCCTGGCGTCACCGGGACAGGGAACAGTTCTTC.

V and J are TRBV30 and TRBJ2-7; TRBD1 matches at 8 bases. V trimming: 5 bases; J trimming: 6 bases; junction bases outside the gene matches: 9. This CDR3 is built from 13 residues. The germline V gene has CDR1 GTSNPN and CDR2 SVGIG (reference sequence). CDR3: CAWGSGQGVEQYF. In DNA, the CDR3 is TGTGCCTGGGGTAGCGGACAGGGTGTCGAGCAGTACTTC.

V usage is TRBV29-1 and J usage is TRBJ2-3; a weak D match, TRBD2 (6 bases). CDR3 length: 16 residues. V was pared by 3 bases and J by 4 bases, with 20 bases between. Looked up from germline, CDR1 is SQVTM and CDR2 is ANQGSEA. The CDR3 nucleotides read TGCAGCGTTGAGGGGCTTGAGGAGGGTAGAGCAGATACGCAGTATTTT. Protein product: CSVEGLEEGRADTQYF.

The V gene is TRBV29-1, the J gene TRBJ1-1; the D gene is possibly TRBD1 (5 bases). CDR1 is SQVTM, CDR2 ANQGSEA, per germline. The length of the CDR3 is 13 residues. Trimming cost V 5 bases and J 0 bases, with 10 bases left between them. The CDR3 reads CSVSQGLNTEAFF. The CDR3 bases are TGCAGCGTTTCGCAGGGTCTGAACACTGAAGCTTTCTTT.

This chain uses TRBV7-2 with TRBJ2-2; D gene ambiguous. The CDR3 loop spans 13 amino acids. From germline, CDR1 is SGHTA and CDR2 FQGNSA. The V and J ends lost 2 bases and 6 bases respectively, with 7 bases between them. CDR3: CASSLQPSGELFF. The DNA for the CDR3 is TGTGCCAGCAGCTTACAACCTTCCGGGGAGCTGTTTTTT.

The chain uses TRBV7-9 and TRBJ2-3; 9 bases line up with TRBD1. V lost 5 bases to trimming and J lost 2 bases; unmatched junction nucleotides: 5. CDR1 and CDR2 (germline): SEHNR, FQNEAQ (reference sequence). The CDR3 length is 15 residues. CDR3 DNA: TGTGCCAGCAGCGAGGGACAGGGACACACAGATACGCAGTATTTT. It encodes CASSEGQGHTDTQYF.

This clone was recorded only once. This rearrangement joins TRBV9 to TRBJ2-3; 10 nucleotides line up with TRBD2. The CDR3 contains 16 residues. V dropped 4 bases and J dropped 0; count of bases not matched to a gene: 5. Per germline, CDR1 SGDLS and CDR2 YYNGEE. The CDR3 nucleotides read TGTGCCAGCAGCAAACTAGCGGGGTATAGCACAGATACGCAGTATTTT. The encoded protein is CASSKLAGYSTDTQYF.

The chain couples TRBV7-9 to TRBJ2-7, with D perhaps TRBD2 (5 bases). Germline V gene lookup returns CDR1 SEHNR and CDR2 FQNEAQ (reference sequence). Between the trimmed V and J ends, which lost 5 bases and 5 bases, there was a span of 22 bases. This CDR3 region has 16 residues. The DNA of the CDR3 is TGTGCCAGCAGCCTTTTCGACGGATCCCAGAGGGACGAGCAGTACTTC. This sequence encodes CASSLFDGSQRDEQYF.

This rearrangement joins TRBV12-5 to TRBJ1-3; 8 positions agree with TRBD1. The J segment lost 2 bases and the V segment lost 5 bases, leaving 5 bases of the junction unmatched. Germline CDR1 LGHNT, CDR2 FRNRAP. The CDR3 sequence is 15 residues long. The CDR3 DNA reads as TGTGCTAGTGGTACCATGACAGGGGCTGGAAACACCATATATTTT. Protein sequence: CASGTMTGAGNTIYF. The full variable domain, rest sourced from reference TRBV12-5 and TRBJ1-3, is DARVTQTPRHKVTEMGQEVTMRCQPILGHNTVFWYRQTMMQGLELLAYFRNRAPLDDSGMPKDRFSAEMPDATLATLKIQPSEPRDSAVYFCASGTMTGAGNTIYFGEGSWLTVV.

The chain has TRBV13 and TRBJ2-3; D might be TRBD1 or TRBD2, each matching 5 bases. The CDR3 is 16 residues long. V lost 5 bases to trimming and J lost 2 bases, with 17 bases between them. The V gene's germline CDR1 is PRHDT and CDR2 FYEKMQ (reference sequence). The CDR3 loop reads CASSENRDVLTDTQYF. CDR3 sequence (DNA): TGTGCCAGCAGCGAGAACCGGGACGTACTCACAGATACGCAGTATTTT.

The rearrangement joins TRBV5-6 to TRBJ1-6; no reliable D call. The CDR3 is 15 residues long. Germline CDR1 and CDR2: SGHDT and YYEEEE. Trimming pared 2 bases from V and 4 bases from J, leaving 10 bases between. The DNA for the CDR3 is TGTGCCAGCAGCTTAGGCAGAAGTTATAATTCACCCCTCCACTTT. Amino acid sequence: CASSLGRSYNSPLHF.

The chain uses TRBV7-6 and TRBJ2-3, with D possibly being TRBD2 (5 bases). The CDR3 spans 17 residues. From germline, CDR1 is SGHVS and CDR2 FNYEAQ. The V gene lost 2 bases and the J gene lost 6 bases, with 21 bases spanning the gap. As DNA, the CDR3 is TGTGCCAGCAGCTTACTTGGAGGCCGGGCGGTGGTGGATACGCAGTATTTT. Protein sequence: CASSLLGGRAVVDTQYF.

CDR3 loop: CAISESGLAGRSYEQYF. CDR3 DNA sequence: TGTGCCATCAGTGAGTCAGGACTAGCGGGGAGATCCTACGAGCAGTACTTC. This chain uses TRBV10-3 with TRBJ2-7, with 12 bases identical to TRBD2. Unmatched junction bases numbered 4, after V lost 0 bases and J lost 1 base. The length of the CDR3 is 17 residues. Germline-derived CDR1 and CDR2 are ENHRY and SYGVKD.

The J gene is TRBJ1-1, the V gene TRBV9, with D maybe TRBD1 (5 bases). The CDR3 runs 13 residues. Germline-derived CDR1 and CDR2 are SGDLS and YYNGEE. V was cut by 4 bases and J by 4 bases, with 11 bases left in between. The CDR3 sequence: CASSPPRGTEAFF. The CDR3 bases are TGTGCCAGCAGCCCGCCAAGGGGCACTGAAGCTTTCTTT.